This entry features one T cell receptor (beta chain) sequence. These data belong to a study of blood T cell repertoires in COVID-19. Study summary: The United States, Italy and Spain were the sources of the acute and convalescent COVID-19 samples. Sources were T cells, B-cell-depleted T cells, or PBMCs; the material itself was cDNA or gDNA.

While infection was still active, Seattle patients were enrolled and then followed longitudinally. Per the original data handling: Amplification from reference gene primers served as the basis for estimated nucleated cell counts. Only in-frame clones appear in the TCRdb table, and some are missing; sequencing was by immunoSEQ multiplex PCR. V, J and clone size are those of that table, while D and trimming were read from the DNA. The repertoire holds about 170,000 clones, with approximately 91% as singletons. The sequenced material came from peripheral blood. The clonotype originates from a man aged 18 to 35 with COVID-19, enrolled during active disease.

CDR3 DNA sequence: TGTGCCAGCAGTTCCGGACACCTGAACACTGAAGCTTTCTTT. Its translation is CASSSGHLNTEAFF. The chain is built from TRBV25-1 and TRBJ1-1; TRBD1 is a possible D gene (5 bases). From germline, CDR1 is MGHDK and CDR2 SYGVNS. With 5 bases removed from V and 0 bases from J, the gap between germline ends came to 10 bases. CDR3 length: 14 residues.